Listed below are T cell receptor beta chains from one sample, sequenced in a study of cytotoxic CD8 clonotypes in ibrutinib-treated CLL. Sequencing used immunoSEQ multiplex PCR; TCRdb keeps in-frame clones, though not all of them. The table records roughly 180,000 clones, more than 80% of them present only once. The sequencing here drew on PBMCs, taken after 24 months of ibrutinib treatment. The receptors come from a human donor with chronic lymphocytic leukemia. Both conserved end residues are part of each CDR3. Fields, in order: V gene, clone size, J gene, D gene, CDR3 DNA, CDR3 protein. The D gene is left open where the match is weak. Clone size is stated in some rows and not others, as once, few, many or a class when expanded.

V gene: TRBV18; clone size: -; J gene: TRBJ1-1; D gene: -; CDR3 DNA: TGTGCCAGCTCACCGTCTACAGACACTGAAGCTTTCTTT; CDR3 protein: CASSPSTDTEAFF
V gene: TRBV7-2; clone size: -; J gene: TRBJ2-1; D gene: TRBD2; CDR3 DNA: TGTGCCAGCTGTTTGGCTAGCGGGACGAGGAGCTCCTACAATGAGCAGTTCTTC; CDR3 protein: CASCLASGTRSSYNEQFF
V gene: TRBV28; clone size: -; J gene: TRBJ2-2; D gene: -; CDR3 DNA: TGTGCCAGCAGTACGCAGGGTGGCACCGGGGAGCTGTTTTTT; CDR3 protein: CASSTQGGTGELFF
V gene: TRBV18; clone size: -; J gene: TRBJ1-2; D gene: TRBD1; CDR3 DNA: TGTGCCAGCTCACCCCAGGGGGACTATGGCTACACCTTC; CDR3 protein: CASSPQGDYGYTF
V gene: TRBV7-2; clone size: many; J gene: TRBJ1-4; D gene: -; CDR3 DNA: TGTGCCAGCAGCTTAGCAGGGACTAATGAAAAACTGTTTTTT; CDR3 protein: CASSLAGTNEKLFF
V gene: TRBV5-6; clone size: -; J gene: TRBJ2-4; D gene: TRBD2; CDR3 DNA: TGTGCCAGCAGCAGACTAGCGGAGTTAGCCAAAAACATTCAGTACTTC; CDR3 protein: CASSRLAELAKNIQYF
V gene: TRBV9; clone size: -; J gene: TRBJ2-7; D gene: TRBD2; CDR3 DNA: TGTGCCAGCAGCGTAAGGGCCGGGAGGGAAGAGCAGTACTTC; CDR3 protein: CASSVRAGREEQYF
V gene: TRBV9; clone size: once; J gene: TRBJ2-1; D gene: -; CDR3 DNA: TGTGCCAGCAGCCCGACAACTTTCAACAATGAGCAGTTCTTC; CDR3 protein: CASSPTTFNNEQFF
V gene: TRBV19; clone size: -; J gene: TRBJ1-2; D gene: -; CDR3 DNA: TGTGCCAGTAGTATCGGAACGGGACCGCCGTATGGCTACACCTTC; CDR3 protein: CASSIGTGPPYGYTF
V gene: TRBV25-1; clone size: -; J gene: TRBJ1-2; D gene: -; CDR3 DNA: TGTGCCAGCAGTCCCCGGGAGTTGAGCAGGACTAACTATGGCTACACCTTC; CDR3 protein: CASSPRELSRTNYGYTF
V gene: TRBV11-2; clone size: -; J gene: TRBJ2-1; D gene: -; CDR3 DNA: TGTGCCAGCAGCTTTCTGGCCAAAAGGGCTAATGAGCAGTTCTTC; CDR3 protein: CASSFLAKRANEQFF
V gene: TRBV28; clone size: once; J gene: TRBJ2-7; D gene: TRBD1; CDR3 DNA: TGTGCCAGCAGTGTTCCGGGACAGAGATACGAGCAGTACTTC; CDR3 protein: CASSVPGQRYEQYF
V gene: TRBV6-1; clone size: -; J gene: TRBJ2-7; D gene: -; CDR3 DNA: TGTGCCAGACAGGGTTTATCCTACGAGCAGTACTTC; CDR3 protein: CARQGLSYEQYF
V gene: TRBV28; clone size: -; J gene: TRBJ1-2; D gene: -; CDR3 DNA: TGTGCCAGCAGTCTACTACTGCAGGGGTATGGCTACACCTTC; CDR3 protein: CASSLLLQGYGYTF
V gene: TRBV28; clone size: -; J gene: TRBJ1-5; D gene: -; CDR3 DNA: TGTGCCAGCAGTTTATACCCGGCGGCAGGCAATCAGCCCCAGCATTTT; CDR3 protein: CASSLYPAAGNQPQHF
V gene: TRBV6-5; clone size: -; J gene: TRBJ2-7; D gene: TRBD2; CDR3 DNA: TGTGCCAGCAGTAGACTAGCTACGGGATACGAGCAGTACTTC; CDR3 protein: CASSRLATGYEQYF
V gene: TRBV19; clone size: -; J gene: TRBJ1-4; D gene: TRBD1; CDR3 DNA: TGTGCCAGTAGTCTGACAGGGAAGTCTAATGAAAAACTGTTTTTT; CDR3 protein: CASSLTGKSNEKLFF
V gene: TRBV19; clone size: -; J gene: TRBJ2-1; D gene: -; CDR3 DNA: TGTGCCAGTAGTGTCAGTTTGTTGAAGACCTACAATGAGCAGTTCTTC; CDR3 protein: CASSVSLLKTYNEQFF
V gene: TRBV5-1; clone size: -; J gene: TRBJ2-7; D gene: -; CDR3 DNA: TGCGCCAGCAGCGCACAGGATGGCTCCTACGAGCAGTACTTC; CDR3 protein: CASSAQDGSYEQYF
V gene: TRBV27; clone size: -; J gene: TRBJ1-1; D gene: -; CDR3 DNA: TGTGCCAGCAGTTTCACGGGGGCGGGGGTGAACACTGAAGCTTTCTTT; CDR3 protein: CASSFTGAGVNTEAFF
V gene: TRBV25-1; clone size: few; J gene: TRBJ2-5; D gene: -; CDR3 DNA: TGTGCCAGCAGTGAAATGAGGTGGGAAGAGACCCAGTACTTC; CDR3 protein: CASSEMRWEETQYF
V gene: TRBV27; clone size: -; J gene: TRBJ1-1; D gene: TRBD1; CDR3 DNA: TGTGCCAGCCACCGACAGGGAAGTACAGAAGCTTTCTTT; CDR3 protein: CASHRQGSTEAFF
V gene: TRBV30; clone size: -; J gene: TRBJ1-4; D gene: -; CDR3 DNA: TGTGCCTGGAACGGGGACTTATCAACTAATGAAAAACTGTTTTTT; CDR3 protein: CAWNGDLSTNEKLFF
V gene: TRBV6-6; clone size: -; J gene: TRBJ1-5; D gene: -; CDR3 DNA: TGTGCCAGCACGGATAGCAATCAGCCCCAGCATTTT; CDR3 protein: CASTDSNQPQHF
V gene: TRBV2; clone size: -; J gene: TRBJ2-1; D gene: -; CDR3 DNA: TGTGCCAATAAACTCTACTCCTACAATGAGCAGTTCTTC; CDR3 protein: CANKLYSYNEQFF
V gene: TRBV7-2; clone size: few; J gene: TRBJ1-5; D gene: -; CDR3 DNA: TGTGCCAGCAGCTTCGGACTCCTGTCCCCTAATCAGCCCCAGCATTTT; CDR3 protein: CASSFGLLSPNQPQHF
V gene: TRBV27; clone size: -; J gene: TRBJ2-7; D gene: TRBD2; CDR3 DNA: TGTGCCAGCAGTTTACATCGTCTAGCGGGAGGGCCACACGAGCAGTACTTC; CDR3 protein: CASSLHRLAGGPHEQYF
V gene: TRBV6-5; clone size: -; J gene: TRBJ1-5; D gene: -; CDR3 DNA: TGTGCCAGCGGCACGGGCAATCAGCCCCAGCATTTT; CDR3 protein: CASGTGNQPQHF
V gene: TRBV29-1; clone size: once; J gene: TRBJ2-7; D gene: TRBD1; CDR3 DNA: TGCAGCGTTGAGGCAGAGACAGGGTTTCCCTACGAGCAGTACTTC; CDR3 protein: CSVEAETGFPYEQYF
V gene: TRBV5-1; clone size: few; J gene: TRBJ1-1; D gene: TRBD1; CDR3 DNA: TGCGCCAGCAGCAGGGGGACAGCAATAATGAACACTGAAGCTTTCTTT; CDR3 protein: CASSRGTAIMNTEAFF
V gene: TRBV30; clone size: -; J gene: TRBJ2-5; D gene: -; CDR3 DNA: TGTGCCTGGAGTCAGGGATCGCGGGTTGAGACCCAGTACTTC; CDR3 protein: CAWSQGSRVETQYF
V gene: TRBV5-1; clone size: -; J gene: TRBJ2-5; D gene: TRBD1; CDR3 DNA: TGCGCCAGCAGCCTAACAGGGGGCGAGACCCAGTACTTC; CDR3 protein: CASSLTGGETQYF
V gene: TRBV5-1; clone size: -; J gene: TRBJ1-1; D gene: TRBD1; CDR3 DNA: TGCGCCAGCAGCTTGGACCTCAGGGGGTCCGCTGAAGCTTTCTTT; CDR3 protein: CASSLDLRGSAEAFF
V gene: TRBV5-6; clone size: -; J gene: TRBJ2-2; D gene: -; CDR3 DNA: TGTGCCAGCAGCTTCAGGACCTCGAACACCGGGGAGCTGTTTTTT; CDR3 protein: CASSFRTSNTGELFF
V gene: TRBV2; clone size: -; J gene: TRBJ1-4; D gene: -; CDR3 DNA: TGTGCCAGCAGTGATATAGGGGGGGAAAAACTGTTTTTT; CDR3 protein: CASSDIGGEKLFF
V gene: TRBV5-1; clone size: -; J gene: TRBJ2-5; D gene: -; CDR3 DNA: TGCGCCAGCAGCTTGGCCGCTGGGGAGACCCAGTACTTC; CDR3 protein: CASSLAAGETQYF
V gene: TRBV5-8; clone size: -; J gene: TRBJ1-1; D gene: -; CDR3 DNA: TGTGCCCCCCGTCGGAGGGCCCTGAACACTGAAGCTTTCTTT; CDR3 protein: CAPRRRALNTEAFF